The sequence of this T cell receptor (beta chain) was determined in a study of blood T cell repertoires in COVID-19. CDR1 and CDR2 from the germline V gene are ENHRY and SYGVKD. The CDR3 consists of 16 residues. The V end lost 5 bases, the J end lost 0 bases, and 15 bases lay between the germline ends. This table comes from immunoSEQ multiplex PCR, and its TCRdb copy is limited to in-frame clones, with some not included. The table lists more than 60,000 clones, 87% of them singletons, with around 6.3% in the top ten. The clonotype comes from a man between 60 and 75 years old with acute or convalescent COVID-19. The source material was peripheral blood. J is TRBJ2-3 and V is TRBV10-3, with a weak D call TRBD2 (5 bases). CDR3 DNA sequence: TGTGCCATCAGTCCCTCCGGGATGGATAGCACAGATACGCAGTATTTT. This sequence encodes CAISPSGMDSTDTQYF.